The clone carrying this T cell receptor (beta chain) was picked up a small number of times. Its antigen is currently unknown. This entry belongs to a study of cytomegalovirus exposure and HLA in healthy donors. Notes on the study in general: Analysis performed later found approximately 17,000 TCR beta sequences associated with HLA alleles at 0.05 false discovery rate. A later analysis found common viral pathogens apparently linked to several of the most significant clusters.

PCR amplification relied on 60 Vbeta primers (plus 13 Jbeta primers). Generated by immunoSEQ multiplex PCR, the TCRdb table keeps only in-frame clones and is missing some. The data contain 140,000 or so clones, just over 70% of them singletons. When sampled, the donors appeared nominally healthy, though they likely had unrecorded immune exposures. Per the germline V gene, CDR1 is MNHNS and CDR2 is SASEGT. CDR3 length: 13 residues. The J segment lost 4 bases and the V segment lost 11 bases, leaving 7 bases of the junction unmatched. The sequence came from a woman in her 30s in good health and CMV-seronegative. Sequenced: PBMCs. The chain recombines TRBV6-1 with TRBJ1-1, with 10 bases fitting TRBD1. CDR3 sequence reads: CAGGTGEGTEAFF. The CDR3 nucleotides are TGTGCCGGAGGGACAGGGGAGGGCACTGAAGCTTTCTTT.